These T cell receptor beta chains were read from a single sample in a study of post-analysis software for immune sequencing data. TCRdb re-derived calls from the PCR reads in MiXCR, one entry per CDR3 protein. The data show some 690,000 distinct CDR3 sequences, around 60% seen once. The specimen was blood. All receptors come from a girl aged 2-10 years with multiple sclerosis. Each CDR3 is given with its conserved first and last residue. Fields, in order: J gene, D gene, clone size, V gene, CDR3 protein, CDR3 DNA. The D gene is left open where the match is weak. The size entry is marked missing in some rows and otherwise reads once, few, many or a size class.

j_gene: TRBJ1-2
d_gene: -
abundance: -
v_gene: TRBV9
CDR3aa: CASSVDGHLADGYTF
CDR3nt: TGTGCCAGCAGCGTAGACGGACACCTGGCGGATGGCTACACCTTC

j_gene: TRBJ2-5
d_gene: -
abundance: few
v_gene: TRBV3-1
CDR3aa: CASSQGGVQETQYF
CDR3nt: TGTGCCAGCAGCCAAGGGGGCGTCCAAGAGACCCAGTACTTC

j_gene: TRBJ2-5
d_gene: -
abundance: once
v_gene: TRBV2
CDR3aa: CASSGNPWETQYF
CDR3nt: TGTGCCAGCAGTGGGAATCCTTGGGAGACCCAGTACTTC

j_gene: TRBJ2-1
d_gene: -
abundance: few
v_gene: TRBV2
CDR3aa: CASGGASYEQFF
CDR3nt: TGTGCCAGCGGGGGGGCCAGCTATGAGCAGTTCTTC

j_gene: TRBJ2-3
d_gene: -
abundance: -
v_gene: TRBV10-3
CDR3aa: CAISELVLRGPTDTQYF
CDR3nt: TGTGCCATCAGTGAGTTGGTTCTGCGGGGGCCCACAGATACGCAGTATTTT

j_gene: TRBJ2-1
d_gene: TRBD2
abundance: few
v_gene: TRBV20-1
CDR3aa: CSADTTLAGLYNEQFF
CDR3nt: TGCAGTGCGGACACGACTCTAGCGGGGCTTTACAATGAGCAGTTCTTC

j_gene: TRBJ1-1
d_gene: -
abundance: -
v_gene: TRBV18
CDR3aa: CASSDSYTEAFF
CDR3nt: TGTGCCAGCTCAGACAGCTACACTGAAGCTTTCTTT

j_gene: TRBJ2-7
d_gene: -
abundance: -
v_gene: TRBV2
CDR3aa: CASSPGETYYEQYF
CDR3nt: TGTGCCAGCAGTCCGGGGGAGACCTACTACGAGCAGTACTTC

j_gene: TRBJ2-6
d_gene: -
abundance: -
v_gene: TRBV10-3
CDR3aa: CAIRGDTPGANVLTF
CDR3nt: TGTGCCATCAGGGGCGACACCCCTGGGGCCAACGTCCTGACTTTC

j_gene: TRBJ2-1
d_gene: TRBD2
abundance: -
v_gene: TRBV29-1
CDR3aa: CSERLAGTYNEQFF
CDR3nt: TGCAGCGAACGACTAGCGGGGACCTACAATGAGCAGTTCTTC

j_gene: TRBJ2-7
d_gene: -
abundance: few
v_gene: TRBV12-3/TRBV12-4
CDR3aa: CASSLNLYEQYF
CDR3nt: TGTGCCAGCAGCTTAAACCTCTACGAGCAGTACTTC

j_gene: TRBJ1-2
d_gene: TRBD1
abundance: few
v_gene: TRBV30
CDR3aa: CAWRQGEGYTF
CDR3nt: TGTGCCTGGAGACAGGGGGAGGGCTACACCTTC

j_gene: TRBJ2-3
d_gene: -
abundance: -
v_gene: TRBV12-3/TRBV12-4
CDR3aa: CASSLLRTPRTDTQYF
CDR3nt: TGTGCCAGCAGCCTACTCCGGACACCTAGGACAGATACGCAGTATTTT

j_gene: TRBJ2-3
d_gene: TRBD2
abundance: -
v_gene: TRBV10-3
CDR3aa: CAISETGGAGDTQYF
CDR3nt: TGTGCCATCAGTGAGACCGGGGGGGCCGGCGATACGCAGTATTTT

j_gene: TRBJ1-1
d_gene: -
abundance: once
v_gene: TRBV12-3/TRBV12-4
CDR3aa: CASSFPTGRVSTEAFF
CDR3nt: TGTGCCAGCAGTTTCCCCACCGGACGGGTGAGCACTGAAGCTTTCTTT

j_gene: TRBJ2-5
d_gene: -
abundance: few
v_gene: TRBV10-2
CDR3aa: CASRSGRGQETQYF
CDR3nt: TGCGCCAGCAGGAGCGGAAGGGGGCAAGAGACCCAGTACTTC

j_gene: TRBJ2-5
d_gene: TRBD1
abundance: few
v_gene: TRBV5-1
CDR3aa: CASSRGGAETQYF
CDR3nt: TGCGCCAGCAGCAGAGGGGGCGCAGAGACCCAGTACTTC

j_gene: TRBJ1-2
d_gene: TRBD1
abundance: -
v_gene: TRBV20-1
CDR3aa: CSAQTDRPDTF
CDR3nt: TGCAGTGCTCAGACGGACAGGCCCGACACCTTC

j_gene: TRBJ2-1
d_gene: -
abundance: -
v_gene: TRBV5-6
CDR3aa: CASSFPLGGSYNEQFF
CDR3nt: TGTGCCAGCAGCTTCCCCCTCGGCGGCTCCTACAATGAGCAGTTCTTC

j_gene: TRBJ2-5
d_gene: TRBD1
abundance: few
v_gene: TRBV6-5
CDR3aa: CASSRQGAQETQYF
CDR3nt: TGTGCCAGCAGTCGACAGGGGGCCCAAGAGACCCAGTACTTC

j_gene: TRBJ1-2
d_gene: TRBD1
abundance: -
v_gene: TRBV3-1
CDR3aa: CASSQGSGGGYTF
CDR3nt: TGTGCCAGCAGCCAAGGCTCAGGGGGTGGCTACACCTTC

j_gene: TRBJ2-1
d_gene: -
abundance: -
v_gene: TRBV5-6
CDR3aa: CASSRGAVWDEQFF
CDR3nt: TGTGCCAGCAGCCGGGGTGCGGTCTGGGATGAGCAGTTCTTC

j_gene: TRBJ2-5
d_gene: TRBD2
abundance: few
v_gene: TRBV6-6
CDR3aa: CASSYFSGLEKYF
CDR3nt: TGTGCCAGCAGTTACTTTTCTGGACTAGAGAAGTACTTC

j_gene: TRBJ2-3
d_gene: TRBD2
abundance: few
v_gene: TRBV7-6
CDR3aa: CASSLGTSGIPTDTQYF
CDR3nt: TGTGCCAGCAGCTTAGGGACTAGCGGGATACCCACAGATACGCAGTATTTT

j_gene: TRBJ2-1
d_gene: TRBD1
abundance: -
v_gene: TRBV10-3
CDR3aa: CAISLGQGINEQFF
CDR3nt: TGTGCCATCAGCCTAGGACAGGGGATCAATGAGCAGTTCTTC

j_gene: TRBJ1-2
d_gene: -
abundance: few
v_gene: TRBV5-1
CDR3aa: CASGLLYGDYGYTF
CDR3nt: TGCGCCAGCGGATTACTGTACGGAGACTATGGCTACACCTTC

j_gene: TRBJ1-2
d_gene: TRBD1
abundance: -
v_gene: TRBV3-1
CDR3aa: CASSRGQGEDYGYTF
CDR3nt: TGTGCCAGCAGCCGCGGACAGGGGGAGGACTATGGCTACACCTTC

j_gene: TRBJ2-5
d_gene: -
abundance: -
v_gene: TRBV3-1
CDR3aa: CASSQERTRGETQYF
CDR3nt: TGTGCCAGCAGCCAAGAAAGGACGAGGGGGGAGACCCAGTACTTC

j_gene: TRBJ1-1
d_gene: -
abundance: -
v_gene: TRBV7-6
CDR3aa: CASSIRLGTEAFF
CDR3nt: TGTGCCAGCAGCATTCGACTCGGCACTGAAGCTTTCTTT

j_gene: TRBJ2-1
d_gene: TRBD1
abundance: few
v_gene: TRBV6-5
CDR3aa: CASSPTTGATYNEQFF
CDR3nt: TGTGCCAGCAGCCCTACCACAGGGGCTACCTACAATGAGCAGTTCTTC

j_gene: TRBJ2-7
d_gene: TRBD1
abundance: -
v_gene: TRBV5-5
CDR3aa: CASTPGTGVNEQYF
CDR3nt: TGTGCCAGCACCCCCGGGACAGGGGTAAACGAGCAGTACTTC

j_gene: TRBJ1-1
d_gene: -
abundance: -
v_gene: TRBV30
CDR3aa: CACIMEYEAFF
CDR3nt: TGTGCCTGTATTATGGAGTATGAAGCTTTCTTT

j_gene: TRBJ2-4
d_gene: -
abundance: -
v_gene: TRBV7-8
CDR3aa: CASSPRGIQYF
CDR3nt: TGTGCCAGCAGCCCTAGGGGCATTCAGTACTTC

j_gene: TRBJ2-3
d_gene: -
abundance: -
v_gene: TRBV4-2
CDR3aa: CASSQDRGGETDTQYF
CDR3nt: TGTGCCAGCAGCCAAGATAGGGGCGGGGAGACAGATACACAGTATTTT

j_gene: TRBJ1-1
d_gene: -
abundance: few
v_gene: TRBV30
CDR3aa: CAWSVDVNTEAFF
CDR3nt: TGTGCCTGGAGTGTAGATGTGAACACTGAAGCTTTCTTT

j_gene: TRBJ2-7
d_gene: -
abundance: few
v_gene: TRBV6-1
CDR3aa: CASSPLTLRSYEQYF
CDR3nt: TGTGCCAGCAGTCCCCTCACTCTTCGGTCCTACGAGCAGTACTTC

j_gene: TRBJ2-1
d_gene: -
abundance: -
v_gene: TRBV7-3
CDR3aa: CASSPRDGPGEQFF
CDR3nt: TGTGCCAGCAGCCCCAGGGACGGGCCCGGCGAGCAGTTCTTC

j_gene: TRBJ2-3
d_gene: TRBD1
abundance: -
v_gene: TRBV4-2
CDR3aa: CASSQEAGGATDTQYF
CDR3nt: TGTGCCAGCAGCCAAGAAGCAGGGGGCGCCACAGATACGCAGTATTTT

j_gene: TRBJ1-1
d_gene: -
abundance: -
v_gene: TRBV9
CDR3aa: CASSVGPGLGTEAFF
CDR3nt: TGTGCCAGCAGCGTAGGACCAGGGTTGGGCACTGAAGCTTTCTTT

j_gene: TRBJ2-7
d_gene: TRBD2
abundance: -
v_gene: TRBV4-1
CDR3aa: CASSQGSGSIYEQYF
CDR3nt: TGCGCCAGCAGCCAAGGGAGCGGGAGTATCTACGAGCAGTACTTC

j_gene: TRBJ2-5
d_gene: -
abundance: -
v_gene: TRBV6-5
CDR3aa: CASSYEVGGETQYF
CDR3nt: TGTGCCAGCAGTTACGAAGTGGGAGGAGAGACCCAGTACTTC

j_gene: TRBJ2-7
d_gene: -
abundance: -
v_gene: TRBV5-8
CDR3aa: CASNLSDEQYF
CDR3nt: TGTGCCAGCAACTTGTCGGACGAGCAGTACTTC

j_gene: TRBJ2-7
d_gene: TRBD1
abundance: -
v_gene: TRBV10-3
CDR3aa: CAISRTGEGYEQYF
CDR3nt: TGTGCCATCTCGAGGACAGGGGAGGGTTACGAGCAGTACTTC

j_gene: TRBJ2-3
d_gene: -
abundance: few
v_gene: TRBV11-2
CDR3aa: CASNNREDTQYF
CDR3nt: TGTGCCAGCAATAACAGGGAGGATACGCAGTATTTT

j_gene: TRBJ2-3
d_gene: -
abundance: few
v_gene: TRBV4-2
CDR3aa: CASSLKGGGGTQYF
CDR3nt: TGTGCCAGTAGCCTCAAGGGTGGCGGTGGCACGCAGTATTTT

j_gene: TRBJ2-7
d_gene: -
abundance: -
v_gene: TRBV6-2/TRBV6-3
CDR3aa: CASSHGWTLSYEQYF
CDR3nt: TGTGCCAGCAGTCACGGATGGACACTCTCCTACGAGCAGTACTTC

j_gene: TRBJ1-2
d_gene: TRBD1
abundance: few
v_gene: TRBV6-5
CDR3aa: CASSYPGQGFRGYTF
CDR3nt: TGTGCCAGCAGTTACCCGGGACAGGGGTTTCGCGGCTACACCTTC

j_gene: TRBJ1-4
d_gene: TRBD1
abundance: -
v_gene: TRBV5-5
CDR3aa: CASSRDRGLAVTDEKLFF
CDR3nt: TGTGCCAGCAGCCGGGACAGGGGGCTAGCAGTGACTGATGAAAAACTGTTTTTT

j_gene: TRBJ2-7
d_gene: TRBD1
abundance: -
v_gene: TRBV29-1
CDR3aa: CSVTFTGVYGQYF
CDR3nt: TGCAGCGTAACCTTTACAGGGGTCTACGGGCAGTACTTC

j_gene: TRBJ2-1
d_gene: -
abundance: -
v_gene: TRBV24-1
CDR3aa: CATSEGKKGYNEQFF
CDR3nt: TGTGCCACCAGTGAAGGGAAAAAGGGCTACAATGAGCAGTTCTTC

j_gene: TRBJ2-1
d_gene: TRBD1
abundance: -
v_gene: TRBV5-1
CDR3aa: CASSSYLKLTGTGSYDEQFF
CDR3nt: TGCGCCAGCAGCTCCTATTTAAAACTTACCGGGACAGGGTCCTACGATGAGCAGTTCTTC

j_gene: TRBJ1-6
d_gene: TRBD1
abundance: few
v_gene: TRBV9
CDR3aa: CASNRGNSPLHF
CDR3nt: TGTGCCAGCAACAGGGGCAATTCACCCCTCCACTTT

j_gene: TRBJ2-1
d_gene: TRBD2
abundance: -
v_gene: TRBV14
CDR3aa: CASSPPTGTSGSNEQFF
CDR3nt: TGTGCCAGCAGCCCCCCAACCGGGACTAGCGGGAGCAATGAGCAGTTCTTC

j_gene: TRBJ1-1
d_gene: -
abundance: -
v_gene: TRBV29-1
CDR3aa: CSVEVGRTDTNTEAFF
CDR3nt: TGCAGCGTTGAAGTAGGGAGGACAGACACGAACACTGAAGCTTTCTTT